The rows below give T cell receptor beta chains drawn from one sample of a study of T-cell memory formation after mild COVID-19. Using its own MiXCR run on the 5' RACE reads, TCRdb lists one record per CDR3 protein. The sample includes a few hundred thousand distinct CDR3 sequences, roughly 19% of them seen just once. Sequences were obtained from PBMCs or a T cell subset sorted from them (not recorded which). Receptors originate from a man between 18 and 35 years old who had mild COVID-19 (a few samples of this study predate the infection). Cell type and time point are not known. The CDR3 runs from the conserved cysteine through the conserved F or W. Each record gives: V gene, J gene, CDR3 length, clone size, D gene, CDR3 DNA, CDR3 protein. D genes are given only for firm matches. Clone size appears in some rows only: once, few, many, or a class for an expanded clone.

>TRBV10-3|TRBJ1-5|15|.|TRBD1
TGTGCCATCAGTGAGCCGGGACAGGACAATCAGCACCAGCATTTT
CAISEPGQDNQHQHF
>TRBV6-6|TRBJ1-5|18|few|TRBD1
TGTGCCAGCAGTTCTGGACAGGGGTTTATGGATGGCAATCAGCCCCAGCATTTT
CASSSGQGFMDGNQPQHF
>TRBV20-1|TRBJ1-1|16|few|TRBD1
TGCAGTGCCGACTTCCGGGACAGGATAGGGTACACTGAAGCTTTCTTT
CSADFRDRIGYTEAFF
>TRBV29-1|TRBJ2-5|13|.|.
TGCAGCGTTGTTAAGGAGAACCAAGAGACCCAGTACTTC
CSVVKENQETQYF
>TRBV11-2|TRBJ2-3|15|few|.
TGTGCCAGCAGCCTCCCCGGGGGCCGGGTAAATACGCAGTATTTT
CASSLPGGRVNTQYF
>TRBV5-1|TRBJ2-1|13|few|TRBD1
TGCGCCAGCAGCTTGGAACGACAGGGCGTAGAGTTCTTC
CASSLERQGVEFF
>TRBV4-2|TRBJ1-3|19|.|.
TGTGCCAGCAGCCAAGATTTTCGGACTCCCTCCCCGGGAGGAAACACCATATATTTT
CASSQDFRTPSPGGNTIYF
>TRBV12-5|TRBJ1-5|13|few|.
TGTGCTAGTGGTTTGGGGACCCGGCAGCCCCAGCATTTT
CASGLGTRQPQHF
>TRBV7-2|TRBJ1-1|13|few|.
TGTGCCAGCAGCACATCCCGGCGGTGGGAAGCTTTCTTT
CASSTSRRWEAFF
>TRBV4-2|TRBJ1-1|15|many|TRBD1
TGTGCCAGCAGCCTCGGACAGGGGGCTAGAACTGAAGCTTTCTTT
CASSLGQGARTEAFF
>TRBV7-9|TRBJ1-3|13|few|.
TGTGCCAGCACAGGGGTTATTGGAAACACCATATATTTT
CASTGVIGNTIYF
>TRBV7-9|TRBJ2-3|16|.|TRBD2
TGTGCCAGCAGCTTACCCCGTGGGGGGGTAACAGATACGCAGTATTTT
CASSLPRGGVTDTQYF